This T cell receptor beta chain is drawn from a study of PD-1 blockade in classical Hodgkin lymphoma. Study-wide findings and caveats: Initiation of nivolumab under 1 year after ASCT led to exclusion of patients. A significant rise in TCR diversity by C4D1 was seen for CD4+ but not CD8+ cells. TCR diversity at baseline was reported to be reduced in newly diagnosed patients relative to healthy donors.

Documented time point: cycle 4 day 1 (C4D1), after six to seven weeks of nivolumab. Brentuximab vedotin exposure varied, and every patient relapsed after autologous stem cell transplantation. Complete response, partial response or progressive disease constituted the best response categories observed. V gave up 0 bases and J gave up 4 bases, with 13 bases separating them. CDR1 is SGDLS, CDR2 YYNGEE, per germline. The CDR3 consists of 15 residues. A remark on this clone: Its target is unknown.

Assay used: immunoSEQ multiplex PCR; TCRdb lists only in-frame clones, some missing. The sample contains 100,000 or so clones, roughly nine tenths of which appear only once. The chain is built from TRBV9 and TRBJ2-5; a weak D match, TRBD1 (5 bases). The receptor was isolated from a human donor with classical Hodgkin lymphoma. This specimen was peripheral blood mononuclear cells (PBMCs), taken before the fourth cycle of nivolumab. The DNA of the CDR3 is TGTGCCAGCAGCGTAGGTATTCAGGGCGCAGAGACCCAGTACTTC. Translation: CASSVGIQGAETQYF.